These 20 T cell receptor beta chains were all obtained from the same sample, sequenced in a study of shared clonotypes between healthy human individuals. Sequencing was performed with immunoSEQ multiplex PCR; in TCRdb, only in-frame clones are kept and a portion is missing. The sample gives roughly 2,000,000 clones, approximately 95% of which show up once; around 1.2% is in the top ten. The naive CD8 fraction comprised CD45RO-negative cells positively selected for CCR7 and excluded terminally differentiated effector memory CD45RA+ cells. Sequences were obtained from naive CD8+ T cells sorted from blood. The receptors come from a young man in good health.

The chain is built from TRBV4-1 and TRBJ2-7; 9 nucleotides line up with TRBD2. Looked up from germline, CDR1 is MGHRA and CDR2 is YSYEKL. The CDR3 runs 15 residues. V lost 3 bases, J lost 5 bases, and 8 bases stayed unmatched. CDR3 residues: CASSHLAGTGNEQYF. The CDR3 bases are TGCGCCAGCAGCCACCTAGCGGGAACTGGCAACGAGCAGTACTTC.

The chain carries TRBV6-6 and TRBJ2-7; TRBD2 matches at 7 bases. The CDR3 has 15 residues. Germline CDR1 reads MNHNY; CDR2 reads SVGAGI (reference sequence). The V gene end was trimmed by 2 bases and the J gene end by 0 bases; junction bases not matched to a gene: 4. CDR3 residues: CASSYGGESSYEQYF. As DNA, the CDR3 is TGTGCCAGCAGTTACGGGGGGGAGAGCTCCTACGAGCAGTACTTC.

The rearrangement links TRBV7-9 to TRBJ2-1; the match to TRBD2 covers 12 bases. Per the germline V gene, CDR1 is SEHNR and CDR2 is FQNEAQ (reference sequence). This CDR3 contains 18 residues. The J segment lost 4 bases and the V segment lost 5 bases, leaving 12 bases of the junction unmatched. For the CDR3, the DNA is TGTGCCAGCAGCCTGGGACTAGCGGGTTCTCCTTTATACAATGAGCAGTTCTTC. Protein: CASSLGLAGSPLYNEQFF.

V usage is TRBV5-1 and J usage is TRBJ1-1; D is unresolved. This CDR3 region has 14 residues. Germline assignment: CDR1 SGHRS and CDR2 YFSETQ. Trimming stripped 0 bases from V and 1 base from J, with 7 bases between. CDR3 coding DNA: TGCGCCAGCAGCTTGGGGCCATCGAACACTGAAGCTTTCTTT. Translated: CASSLGPSNTEAFF. Variable domain in full (rest from reference TRBV5-1 and TRBJ1-1): KAGVTQTPRYLIKTRGQQVTLSCSPISGHRSVSWYQQTPGQGLQFLFEYFSETQRNKGNFPGRFSGRQFSNSRSEMNVSTLELGDSALYLCASSLGPSNTEAFFGQGTRLTVV.

The chain has TRBV4-1 and TRBJ2-7; D remains unclear. Trimming shortened V by 6 bases and J by 3 bases, and 18 bases separated the two germline ends. CDR3 length: 15 residues. Germline values: CDR1 MGHRA, CDR2 YSYEKL. The CDR3 DNA is TGCGCCAGCAGTCCGGGCCCTATGGGGTACTACGAGCAGTACTTC. Protein sequence: CASSPGPMGYYEQYF.

The CDR3: CASSEPPTGSNQPQHF. The CDR3, as DNA: TGTGCCAGCAGTGAACCCCCGACAGGTAGCAATCAGCCCCAGCATTTT. This chain joins TRBV2 and TRBJ1-5, with D possibly TRBD1 on 6 matching bases. CDR3 length equals 16 residues. The V gene's germline CDR1 is SNHLY and CDR2 FYNNEI. Trimming pared 2 bases from V and 0 bases from J, leaving 11 bases between.

The chain combines TRBV27 with TRBJ1-1, with D perhaps matching TRBD1 (6 bases). The CDR3 spans 15 residues. V was clipped by 4 bases and J by 0 bases, with 12 bases between them. Germline-derived CDR1 and CDR2 are MNHEY and SMNVEV (reference sequence). Here the CDR3 DNA reads TGTGCCAGCAGTTCACCAGGGGACATGAACACTGAAGCTTTCTTT. Translating it yields CASSSPGDMNTEAFF.

This clone was found once. The same CDR3 can be traced to other DNA sequences in this sample. V is TRBV30 and J is TRBJ2-3; D not certain. The V gene's germline CDR1 is GTSNPN and CDR2 SVGIG (reference sequence). The CDR3 spans 14 residues. The V and J ends lost 2 bases and 2 bases respectively, with 11 bases between them. DNA for the CDR3: TGTGCCTGGAGTAGATTAGCCGACACAGATACGCAGTATTTT. Protein: CAWSRLADTDTQYF. The whole variable domain, filled in from reference TRBV30 and TRBJ2-3, reads SQTIHQWPATLVQPVGSPLSLECTVEGTSNPNLYWYRQAAGRGLQLLFYSVGIGQISSEVPQNLSASRPQDRQFILSSKKLLLSDSGFYLCAWSRLADTDTQYFGPGTRLTVL.

The chain has TRBV27 and TRBJ2-7; 7 nucleotides line up with TRBD1. Germline CDR1 MNHEY, CDR2 SMNVEV (reference sequence). This CDR3 has 12 amino acids. The junction had 3 bases not matched to a gene; V was cut back by 5 bases and J by 5 bases. The CDR3 loop reads CASSPTGHEQYF. The CDR3 nucleotides read TGTGCCAGCAGTCCGACAGGGCACGAGCAGTACTTC.

The chain has TRBV5-4 and TRBJ1-1; D call uncertain. V shed 0 bases and J shed 0 bases, with 6 bases lying between them. This CDR3 has 14 amino acids. The V gene's germline CDR1 is SGHNT and CDR2 YYREEE (reference sequence). CDR3 loop: CASSLGPVNTEAFF. CDR3 coding DNA: TGTGCCAGCAGCTTGGGCCCGGTGAACACTGAAGCTTTCTTT.

This clone was detected once. The chain links TRBV5-8 to TRBJ2-7, with D perhaps matching TRBD2 (5 bases). The germline V gene has CDR1 SGHTS and CDR2 YDEGEE. CDR3 length: 15 amino acids. Trimming cost V 2 bases and J 0 bases, with 12 bases left between them. The CDR3 spells CASSLADERSYEQYF. CDR3 bases: TGTGCCAGCAGCTTAGCGGACGAGCGCTCCTACGAGCAGTACTTC. The full variable domain, its missing parts supplied by reference TRBV5-8 and TRBJ2-7, is EAGVTQSPTHLIKTRGQQATLRCSPISGHTSVYWYQQALGLGLQFLLWYDEGEERNRGNFPPRFSGRQFPNYSSELNVNALELEDSALYLCASSLADERSYEQYFGPGTRLTVT.

This clone has a single count. The V gene is TRBV2, the J gene TRBJ2-3, with unresolved D. The V end was cut by 2 bases, the J end by 0 bases, with 21 bases between. Per the germline V gene, CDR1 is SNHLY and CDR2 is FYNNEI. This CDR3 is 19 amino acids long. The CDR3 region is CASSEYWVVSGRSTDTQYF. The CDR3 region has the DNA TGTGCCAGCAGTGAATACTGGGTGGTGTCAGGACGAAGCACAGATACGCAGTATTTT.

The J gene is TRBJ2-3, the V gene TRBV7-9; TRBD1 aligns across 9 bases. Germline loops: CDR1 SEHNR, CDR2 FQNEAQ (reference sequence). CDR3 length equals 14 residues. The junction had 5 bases not matched to a gene; V was cut back by 8 bases and J by 2 bases. The CDR3 spells CASFRTGATDTQYF. CDR3 bases: TGTGCCAGCTTCAGGACAGGGGCCACAGATACGCAGTATTTT. The variable domain in full, with the rest retrieved from reference TRBV7-9 and TRBJ2-3, is DTGVSQNPRHKITKRGQNVTFRCDPISEHNRLYWYRQTLGQGPEFLTYFQNEAQLEKSRLLSDRFSAERPKGSFSTLEIQRTEQGDSAMYLCASFRTGATDTQYFGPGTRLTVL.

The chain combines TRBV7-9 with TRBJ2-1, with a tentative D call TRBD1 (6 bases). There are 13 residues in the CDR3. V was pared by 4 bases and J by 5 bases, with 9 bases between. Germline V gene data show CDR1 as SEHNR and CDR2 as FQNEAQ (reference sequence). DNA for the CDR3: TGTGCCAGCAGCTCCTACAGGGACAATGAGCAGTTCTTC. Translation gives CASSSYRDNEQFF. Drawing the rest from reference TRBV7-9 and TRBJ2-1, the complete variable domain is DTGVSQNPRHKITKRGQNVTFRCDPISEHNRLYWYRQTLGQGPEFLTYFQNEAQLEKSRLLSDRFSAERPKGSFSTLEIQRTEQGDSAMYLCASSSYRDNEQFFGPGTRLTVL.

The genes are TRBV27 and TRBJ2-3, with D perhaps TRBD1 (5 bases). The CDR3 totals 15 residues. V gave up 4 bases and J gave up 2 bases, with 13 bases separating them. CDR1 MNHEY and CDR2 SMNVEV come from the germline V gene (reference sequence). The CDR3 loop reads CASSSGPGPTDTQYF. CDR3 DNA: TGTGCCAGCAGTTCAGGGCCCGGGCCCACAGATACGCAGTATTTT.

This rearrangement joins TRBV4-1 to TRBJ1-6, with 8 positions matching TRBD1. The germline V gene has CDR1 MGHRA and CDR2 YSYEKL. Trimming removed 0 bases from V and 1 base from J; junction bases left unmatched: 14. This CDR3 has 21 amino acids. CDR3 DNA: TGCGCCAGCAGCCAAGATCAGGTACGGCAGGGGGCGAATTCCTATAATTCACCCCTCCACTTT. Translation: CASSQDQVRQGANSYNSPLHF.

This chain links TRBV4-1 with TRBJ2-7, with D tentatively TRBD1 or TRBD2 (6 bases each). V lost 1 base, J lost 2 bases, and 12 bases lay in between. The CDR3 runs to 15 residues. Germline V gene data show CDR1 as MGHRA and CDR2 as YSYEKL. CDR3 region: CASSQVEGGTYEQYF. The CDR3 DNA reads TGCGCCAGCAGCCAAGTGGAGGGGGGCACCTACGAGCAGTACTTC.

The gene calls are TRBV10-3 and TRBJ2-1, with 7 bases that match TRBD2. Germline loops: CDR1 ENHRY, CDR2 SYGVKD. The CDR3 sequence is 17 residues long. The V and J ends lost 4 bases and 5 bases, in that order; junction bases with no gene match: 14. CDR3 sequence (DNA): TGTGCCATCAGTGGGGACTATGGGCAGCGGGTTGACAATGAGCAGTTCTTC. It encodes CAISGDYGQRVDNEQFF.

The rearrangement links TRBV2 to TRBJ2-5; D not resolved. The V end lost 7 bases, the J end lost 0 bases, and 9 bases lay between the germline ends. CDR1 is SNHLY and CDR2 is FYNNEI in the germline V gene. This CDR3 spans 13 amino acids. As DNA, the CDR3 is TGTGCCAGCACCGGCCGGAACCAAGAGACCCAGTACTTC. Its protein product is CASTGRNQETQYF.

The V gene is TRBV18, the J gene TRBJ1-5; D is perhaps TRBD1 (6 bases). The CDR3 loop spans 16 amino acids. V dropped 3 bases and J dropped 5 bases, with 17 bases sitting between them. The germline gives CDR1 KGHSH, CDR2 LQKENI. The CDR3 bases are TGTGCCAGCTCACCGGATGGGGGGCGGATATATCAGCCCCAGCATTTT. Encoded protein: CASSPDGGRIYQPQHF.